These 10 T cell receptor beta chains were all obtained from the same sample, sequenced in a study of low-dose radiotherapy and immunotherapy resistance in tumors. Priming of first-strand cDNA relied on TRAV- and TRBV-specific primers (covering alpha and beta chains). For amplifying TCRs, the PCR ran for approximately 18 cycles with Phusion, which was used together with a constant-region primer and the adapter on the V primers. TCRdb reprocessed the reads with MiXCR, giving one entry per CDR3 protein. The sample holds 100,000 or so distinct CDR3 sequences; less than 25% are singletons and the top ten take over 3.5%. Time point given: after trial treatment. The treatment denotes: LDRT plus nivolumab, ipilimumab, low-dose cyclophosphamide and aspirin (RACIN trial). The sequencing here drew on PBMCs, taken after low-dose radiotherapy plus immunotherapy. These receptors all stem from a male donor with prostate cancer.

This clonotype was detected many times. This CDR3 reads CSASPQTGAYGYTF. The CDR3 region has the DNA TGCAGTGCTAGCCCCCAGACAGGGGCCTATGGCTACACCTTC. The rearrangement uses TRBV20-1 and TRBJ1-2; 8 positions agree with TRBD1. Unmatched junction bases numbered 7, after V lost 3 bases and J lost 4 bases. The length of the CDR3 is 14 residues. Germline CDR1 and CDR2: DFQATT and SNEGSKA (reference sequence).

The sample holds many counts of this clonotype. The chain links TRBV11-3 to TRBJ1-4; 8 bases agree with TRBD1. The CDR3 consists of 14 residues. Germline V gene data show CDR1 as SGHNT and CDR2 as YENEEA. Trimming removed 4 bases from V and 6 bases from J; junction bases left unmatched: 4. In DNA form, the CDR3 reads TGTGCCAGCAGCTCCGGGACAGGCGATGAAAAACTGTTTTTT. Protein: CASSSGTGDEKLFF.

This clonotype has ten or more counts. The chain combines TRBV4-2 with TRBJ2-3; 10 bases map to TRBD2. The germline V gene has CDR1 LGHNA and CDR2 YNFKEQ. The V and J ends lost 0 bases and 9 bases, in that order; junction bases with no gene match: 15. The CDR3 consists of 18 residues. The CDR3 loop reads CASSQEPVVAGGSGTQYF. The CDR3 DNA reads TGTGCCAGCAGCCAAGAGCCGGTAGTAGCGGGGGGTTCTGGGACGCAGTATTTT.

This clonotype came up many times. V and J are TRBV12-3 or TRBV12-4 and TRBJ1-1, with 8 bases lining up with TRBD1. The CDR3 sequence is 14 residues long. Germline trimming cut 3 bases from V and 9 bases from J; bases unmatched to any gene: 9. DNA for the CDR3: TGTGCCAGCAGTTTGGGTCCGCGACAGGGGAAAGCTTTCTTT. This sequence encodes CASSLGPRQGKAFF.

At least ten counts were recorded for this clonotype. The chain has TRBV6-2 or TRBV6-3 and TRBJ1-1; perhaps TRBD1 as D (5 bases). V was clipped by 4 bases and J by 4 bases, with 13 bases between them. The CDR3 spans 14 residues. Germline assignment: CDR1 MNHEY and CDR2 SVGEGT. CDR3 in amino acids: CASSLGESSTEAFF. The CDR3 DNA follows: TGTGCCAGCAGTTTAGGGGAAAGCAGCACTGAAGCTTTCTTT.

This chain uses TRBV4-3 with TRBJ2-7, with D possibly being TRBD2 (5 bases). Germline assignment: CDR1 LGHNA and CDR2 YSLEER. The CDR3 spans 15 residues. The V gene lost 0 bases and the J gene lost 0 bases, with 9 bases spanning the gap. The CDR3 reads CASSQDRGRSYEQYF. CDR3 DNA: TGCGCCAGCAGCCAAGATCGCGGGCGCTCCTACGAGCAGTACTTC.

As for this clonotype: A far larger clone differs by one base, so this is likely a read error. The rearrangement links TRBV6-4 to TRBJ2-5; weak D call: TRBD2 (7 bases). Germline loops: CDR1 MRHNA, CDR2 SNTAGT. The CDR3 loop spans 15 amino acids. V dropped 5 bases and J dropped 5 bases, with 18 bases sitting between them. In DNA form, the CDR3 reads TGTGCCAGCAGTTCCTTGGGGGGGGGCCAGGAGACCCAGTACTTC. Amino acids: CASSSLGGGQETQYF.

This clonotype was counted only a few times. V usage is TRBV2 and J usage is TRBJ2-7; D is possibly TRBD1 (6 bases). The CDR3 covers 15 residues. The germline gives CDR1 SNHLY, CDR2 FYNNEI. Deletions cut 3 bases from V and 2 bases from J, with 14 bases between. Here the CDR3 DNA reads TGTGCCAGCAGTGATTCACGGACAGCTACCTACGAGCAGTACTTC. It yields the protein CASSDSRTATYEQYF.

This clonotype was counted at least ten times. A junction boundary mismatches the germline segment, possibly from a read error. The chain uses TRBV7-2 and TRBJ1-5; D is unresolved. Germline V gene lookup returns CDR1 SGHTA and CDR2 FQGNSA. The CDR3 sequence is 13 residues long. In nucleotides, the CDR3 is TGTGCCAGCAGTTTAGAGTTCGGACAGCCCCAGCATTTT. Translated: CASSLEFGQPQHF.

The V call is TRBV29-1, the J call TRBJ2-1, with 9 bases lining up with TRBD2. There are 15 residues in the CDR3. Unmatched junction bases numbered 4, after V lost 4 bases and J lost 0 bases. Looked up from germline, CDR1 is SQVTM and CDR2 is ANQGSEA. The CDR3 spells CSVGPSGDSYNEQFF. CDR3 in DNA: TGCAGCGTTGGGCCTAGCGGGGACTCCTACAATGAGCAGTTCTTC.